A selection of T cell receptor beta chains follows, all from one sample in a study of blood T cell repertoires in COVID-19. Only in-frame clones appear in the TCRdb table, and some are missing; sequencing was by immunoSEQ multiplex PCR. Of some 450,000 clones in the sample, about 87% were seen once. Sequences were obtained from peripheral blood. All receptors derive from a man aged 18 to 35 with COVID-19, enrolled during active disease. Both conserved end residues are part of each CDR3. Fields, in order: clone size, J gene, D gene, V gene, CDR3 protein, CDR3 DNA. The D gene is left open where the match is weak. Part of the rows lack a size; the others show once, few, many or a class for expanded clones.

. TRBJ1-6 . TRBV2 CASAGNTQGNNSPLHF TGTGCATCAGCAGGAAATACCCAGGGGAATAATTCACCCCTCCACTTT
few TRBJ2-7 TRBD2 TRBV5-6 CASSLGGSIVHEQYF TGTGCCAGCAGCTTGGGCGGGAGTATCGTCCACGAGCAGTACTTC
. TRBJ2-5 . TRBV14 CASSQDRGETQYF TGTGCCAGCAGCCAAGATAGGGGAGAGACCCAGTACTTC
. TRBJ2-1 TRBD2 TRBV7-8 CASSFLGRANNEQFF TGTGCCAGCAGCTTTCTCGGGAGGGCGAACAATGAGCAGTTCTTC
. TRBJ1-1 TRBD1 TRBV18 CASSPFAGGDTEAFF TGTGCCAGCTCACCATTTGCAGGGGGCGACACTGAAGCTTTCTTT
once TRBJ1-1 . TRBV28 CASSPGGMNTEAFF TGTGCCAGCAGTCCCGGGGGGATGAACACTGAAGCTTTCTTT
once TRBJ2-1 . TRBV12-3/TRBV12-4 CASSLGQEQFF TGTGCCAGCAGTTTAGGTCAGGAGCAGTTCTTC
. TRBJ1-5 . TRBV7-9 CASSLASGTYNQPQHF TGTGCCAGCAGCTTAGCGTCGGGGACATATAATCAGCCCCAGCATTTT
. TRBJ2-3 . TRBV4-2 CASSQGGVDTQYF TGTGCCAGCAGCCAAGGGGGGGTAGATACGCAGTATTTT
. TRBJ1-3 . TRBV24-1 CATSEQSSGNTIYF TGTGCCACCAGTGAACAGAGCTCTGGAAACACCATATATTTT
. TRBJ1-6 . TRBV12-2 CASRLESSGGRNNSPLHF TGTGCAAGTCGCTTAGAATCATCAGGGGGACGGAATAATTCACCCCTCCACTTT
. TRBJ2-5 . TRBV10-1 CASSESVAGETQYF TGCGCCAGCAGTGAGTCGGTAGCCGGCGAGACCCAGTACTTC
. TRBJ1-1 TRBD1 TRBV10-2 CASGGQANTEAFF TGCGCCAGCGGCGGACAGGCAAACACTGAAGCTTTCTTT
. TRBJ1-2 . TRBV7-9 CASSGGGDGYTF TGTGCCAGCAGCGGCGGCGGGGACGGCTACACCTTC
. TRBJ2-3 TRBD2 TRBV18 CASSPRLAGGRTDTQYF TGTGCCAGCTCACCACGACTAGCGGGGGGAAGAACAGATACGCAGTATTTT
. TRBJ1-2 . TRBV19 CASSYGGLGYTF TGTGCCAGTAGTTACGGGGGTCTCGGCTACACCTTC
. TRBJ2-2 TRBD2 TRBV19 CASSGRTSGENTGELFF TGTGCCAGTAGTGGCAGGACTAGCGGGGAGAACACCGGGGAGCTGTTTTTT
. TRBJ1-3 TRBD1 TRBV15 CATSTSGTGGSGNTIYF TGTGCCACCAGCACCTCCGGGACAGGGGGCTCTGGAAACACCATATATTTT
. TRBJ2-1 . TRBV3-1/TRBV3-2 CASSTYDRKYNEQFF TGTGCCAGCAGTACCTACGACAGGAAATACAATGAGCAGTTCTTC
. TRBJ1-2 TRBD1 TRBV10-3 CAISASGTGDYGYTF TGTGCCATCAGTGCCTCCGGGACAGGAGACTATGGCTACACCTTC
. TRBJ1-5 TRBD1 TRBV19 CASSEGRDSQPQHF TGTGCCAGTAGCGAGGGCCGGGACAGTCAGCCCCAGCATTTT
. TRBJ2-3 TRBD2 TRBV10-3 CAIRPGGGTDTQYF TGTGCCATCAGGCCCGGGGGGGGCACAGATACGCAGTATTTT
. TRBJ1-1 . TRBV19 CASRRNSMNTEAFF TGTGCCAGTAGACGGAACAGTATGAACACTGAAGCTTTCTTT
. TRBJ2-7 TRBD2 TRBV7-6 CASSLGGLAGNYEQYF TGTGCCAGCAGCTTAGGGGGACTAGCGGGGAACTACGAGCAGTACTTC
few TRBJ2-7 . TRBV5-4 CASSRTDSYEQYF TGTGCCAGCAGCCGGACTGACTCCTACGAGCAGTACTTC
. TRBJ2-4 TRBD2 TRBV3-1/TRBV3-2 CASSQELGLAGQLAKNIQYF TGTGCCAGCAGCCAAGAACTAGGACTAGCGGGGCAGCTAGCCAAAAACATTCAGTACTTC
. TRBJ1-5 . TRBV12-3/TRBV12-4 CASSTGGNQPQHF TGTGCCAGCAGTACCGGGGGCAATCAGCCCCAGCATTTT
few TRBJ2-2 TRBD2 TRBV24-1 CATSDPSGSGTGELFF TGTGCCACCAGTGATCCCAGCGGGAGTGGCACCGGGGAGCTGTTTTTT
. TRBJ1-6 TRBD1 TRBV19 CASSPRDRISPLHF TGTGCCAGTAGTCCCCGGGACAGAATCTCACCCCTCCACTTT
. TRBJ2-1 . TRBV15 CATSRDTGWEQFF TGTGCCACCAGCAGAGATACCGGTTGGGAGCAGTTCTTC
. TRBJ2-1 TRBD2 TRBV5-4 CASSFGLAGGPNEQFF TGTGCCAGCAGCTTTGGACTAGCGGGAGGACCCAATGAGCAGTTCTTC
. TRBJ2-2 TRBD2 TRBV12-5 CASGRGGSTGELFF TGTGCTAGTGGCCGCGGGGGTTCCACCGGGGAGCTGTTTTTT
. TRBJ2-1 TRBD2 TRBV6-2/TRBV6-3 CASSIPGTSGRRTSYNEQFF TGTGCCAGCAGCATCCCCGGGACTAGCGGGAGAAGGACCTCCTACAATGAGCAGTTCTTC
. TRBJ2-5 TRBD1 TRBV5-1 CASSFQGDQETQYF TGCGCCAGCAGCTTCCAGGGGGACCAAGAGACCCAGTACTTC
once TRBJ1-4 . TRBV6-5 CASSPTGLDEKLFF TGTGCCAGCAGTCCAACAGGGCTGGATGAAAAACTGTTTTTT
. TRBJ1-4 . TRBV7-9 CASSLGQAYNEKLFF TGTGCCAGCAGCTTGGGGCAAGCGTATAATGAAAAACTGTTTTTT
. TRBJ2-1 . TRBV28 CASTPNYNEQFF TGTGCCAGCACCCCAAACTACAATGAGCAGTTCTTC
. TRBJ2-3 . TRBV5-8 CASSFFAGRTDTQYF TGTGCCAGCAGCTTCTTTGCGGGTCGCACAGATACGCAGTATTTT
. TRBJ2-3 TRBD2 TRBV14 CASSQDRSGRRRDTQYF TGTGCCAGCAGCCAAGATCGGAGCGGGAGGCGCCGGGATACGCAGTATTTT
. TRBJ1-2 . TRBV7-2 CASSLAHRTEYGYTF TGTGCCAGCAGCTTAGCCCACCGGACTGAGTATGGCTACACCTTC
. TRBJ1-6 . TRBV7-2 CASSLGSGTKRSPLHF TGTGCCAGCAGCTTGGGCTCCGGGACAAAAAGATCACCCCTCCACTTT
. TRBJ2-2 . TRBV5-6 CATSWGEYTGELFF TGTGCCACCTCTTGGGGGGAATACACCGGGGAGCTGTTTTTT
. TRBJ2-4 . TRBV7-2 CASSPQVAKNIQYF TGTGCCAGCAGCCCACAGGTAGCCAAAAACATTCAGTACTTC
. TRBJ1-2 . TRBV20-1 CSVPAGGGYTF TGCAGTGTTCCGGCGGGGGGTGGCTACACCTTC
. TRBJ2-1 TRBD1 TRBV30 CAWRPVGRGLGEQFF TGTGCCTGGAGACCTGTTGGCAGGGGGCTCGGTGAGCAGTTCTTC
. TRBJ1-5 . TRBV7-9 CASSPTGINQPQHF TGTGCCAGCAGCCCTACGGGGATCAATCAGCCCCAGCATTTT
. TRBJ2-1 . TRBV7-9 CASSSRGNSYNEQFF TGTGCCAGCAGCTCACGGGGGAACTCCTACAATGAGCAGTTCTTC
. TRBJ2-5 TRBD1 TRBV18 CASSPPYPGQGDQETQYF TGTGCCAGCTCACCACCGTATCCGGGACAGGGTGACCAAGAGACCCAGTACTTC
. TRBJ2-3 . TRBV2 CASRPPAGVATDTQYF TGTGCCAGCCGTCCGCCGGCGGGCGTAGCCACAGATACGCAGTATTTT
. TRBJ1-2 TRBD1 TRBV20-1 CSASRDSSGSYTF TGCAGTGCTAGTAGGGACAGTTCAGGGAGCTACACCTTC
. TRBJ2-7 TRBD1 TRBV9 CASSAQGALWDEQYF TGTGCCAGCAGCGCACAGGGGGCCTTATGGGACGAGCAGTACTTC
. TRBJ2-5 TRBD2 TRBV24-1 CATSDPFGGLAGEETQYF TGTGCCACCAGTGATCCTTTTGGGGGACTAGCGGGAGAGGAGACCCAGTACTTC
. TRBJ2-5 . TRBV3-1/TRBV3-2 CASSHVRGGERETQYF TGTGCCAGCAGCCATGTTCGAGGGGGTGAGAGGGAGACCCAGTACTTC
. TRBJ2-7 TRBD1 TRBV9 CASSVATGNTYEQYF TGTGCCAGCAGCGTAGCGACAGGGAACACCTACGAGCAGTACTTC
. TRBJ2-7 . TRBV7-2 CASSSDSVGEQYF TGTGCCAGCAGCTCCGACTCGGTTGGGGAGCAGTACTTC
once TRBJ2-5 . TRBV6-5 CASSPTGTAKTQYF TGTGCCAGCAGCCCAACAGGGACGGCAAAGACCCAGTACTTC
. TRBJ2-7 TRBD2 TRBV5-1 CASSLIPGGSYEQYF TGCGCCAGCAGCTTGATCCCGGGAGGATCCTACGAGCAGTACTTC
. TRBJ1-1 . TRBV28 CASSSGGAGLYTEAFF TGTGCCAGCAGCTCCGGGGGGGCGGGTTTGTACACTGAAGCTTTCTTT